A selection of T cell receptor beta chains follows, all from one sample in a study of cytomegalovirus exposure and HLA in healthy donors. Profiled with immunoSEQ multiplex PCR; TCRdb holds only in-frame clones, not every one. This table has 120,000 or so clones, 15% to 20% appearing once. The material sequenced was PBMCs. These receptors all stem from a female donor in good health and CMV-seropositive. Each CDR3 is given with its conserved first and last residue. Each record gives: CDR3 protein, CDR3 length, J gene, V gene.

CASSEGPAVYGYTF 14 TRBJ1-2 TRBV25-1
CASSRGQQETQYF 13 TRBJ2-5 TRBV7-2
CASSGTGAMNTEAFF 15 TRBJ1-1 TRBV5-1
CASSQAPRTGTEAFF 15 TRBJ1-1 TRBV4-1
CASSWDRLQETQYF 14 TRBJ2-5 TRBV6-5
CATSRLRDRGNTEAFF 16 TRBJ1-1 TRBV15
CASNLMSQPQHF 12 TRBJ1-5 TRBV2
CSVRRGMNTEAFF 13 TRBJ1-1 TRBV29-1
CASSPATFTDTQYF 14 TRBJ2-3 TRBV18
CAWSPGLTGAGELFF 15 TRBJ2-2 TRBV30
CASSQVEGASYEQYF 15 TRBJ2-7 TRBV4-2
CASSQPVAGGSTDTQYF 17 TRBJ2-3 TRBV4-1
CASSRTGSSYEQYF 14 TRBJ2-7 TRBV4-2
CASSLRTGGVLYGYTF 16 TRBJ1-2 TRBV5-4
CASSFSIPSGANVLTF 16 TRBJ2-6 TRBV11-1
CASNPGGETFYGYTF 15 TRBJ1-2 TRBV6-5
CASSQTSNEQFF 12 TRBJ2-1 TRBV6-6
CASSLTGQGDSPLHF 15 TRBJ1-6 TRBV27
CAWSPSFTEAFF 12 TRBJ1-1 TRBV30
CASSRLQGSYEQYF 14 TRBJ2-7 TRBV7-2
CASSLGHRDVGEQYF 15 TRBJ2-7 TRBV9
CASSPPGHKGPETQYF 16 TRBJ2-5 TRBV4-3
CASSRDDRDTGGYTF 15 TRBJ1-2 TRBV7-2
CASSFRQETALHF 13 TRBJ1-6 TRBV7-2
CASKGQENEKLFF 13 TRBJ1-4 TRBV2
CSVESTFQETQYF 13 TRBJ2-5 TRBV29-1
CASSQDPAGASEAFF 15 TRBJ1-1 TRBV4-2
CASSFPGGSYEQYF 14 TRBJ2-7 TRBV7-9
CASTDSGGAYEQYF 14 TRBJ2-7 TRBV5-1
CASSSDRWGANVLTF 15 TRBJ2-6 TRBV5-8
CASSVVKGESNEKLFF 16 TRBJ1-4 TRBV5-1
CASSTRTTEAFF 12 TRBJ1-1 TRBV6-6
CASSLFASGNGELFF 15 TRBJ2-2 TRBV7-3
CASSYSGRAGNEQFF 15 TRBJ2-1 TRBV28
CASSFLGSNYGYTF 14 TRBJ1-2 TRBV27
CASSPPGQASYEQYF 15 TRBJ2-7 TRBV4-1
CASTPTVVSNQPQHF 15 TRBJ1-5 TRBV19
CARHPRGQTNYGYTF 15 TRBJ1-2 TRBV14
CARIGTEETQYF 12 TRBJ2-5 TRBV6-7
CASSFTGGAGSPLHF 15 TRBJ1-6 TRBV7-2
CASNTGDQETQYF 13 TRBJ2-5 TRBV2
CASRDRDEQFF 11 TRBJ2-1 TRBV6-6
CTSSQESSGSGTDTQYF 17 TRBJ2-3 TRBV1
CAWSIYRDTGELFF 14 TRBJ2-2 TRBV30
CASSVEARTGEAFF 14 TRBJ1-1 TRBV9
CASSLYSGGDEQFF 14 TRBJ2-1 TRBV7-3
CASSWPVTEAFF 12 TRBJ1-1 TRBV6-5
CASTEGRLETQYF 13 TRBJ2-5 TRBV5-1
CASSDFDRGDYGYTF 15 TRBJ1-2 TRBV2
CASLRGRSSYEQYF 14 TRBJ2-7 TRBV6-1
CASSPPTGSLSSPLHF 16 TRBJ1-6 TRBV28
CASSYSPQALAFF 13 TRBJ1-1 TRBV6-5
CASSTGTDNTEAFF 14 TRBJ1-1 TRBV5-1
CASSTPGADTQYF 13 TRBJ2-3 TRBV5-4
CASSLQGYTEAFF 13 TRBJ1-1 TRBV7-9
CAWSKEGFYGYTF 13 TRBJ1-2 TRBV30
CSTRLATSTDTQYF 14 TRBJ2-3 TRBV29-1